This T cell receptor beta chain came from a study of blood T cell repertoires in COVID-19. The data were produced by immunoSEQ multiplex PCR, yet TCRdb's version contains in-frame clones alone and is incomplete. The table lists about 220,000 clones, about nine tenths of them singletons, with 3.5% to 4.5% in the top ten. The trim removed 0 bases at V and 5 bases at J, leaving 3 bases unmatched. From germline, CDR1 is MNHNS and CDR2 SASEGT. This CDR3 contains 14 residues. The age range of participants was 18 to 89 years, with residence in about two dozen US areas. With regard to this clone: At the DNA level, this CDR3 is encoded by other sequences in the same sample as well.

The specimen was PBMCs or T cells enriched from blood (not recorded which). V gene TRBV6-1 combines with J gene TRBJ2-5, with TRBD1 matching 7 bases. The origin of this receptor is a middle-aged woman with acute COVID-19. The CDR3 region has the DNA TGTGCCAGCAGTGAAGCCCCCAGGGGGGAGACCCAGTACTTC. It is translated as CASSEAPRGETQYF.